These T cell receptor beta chains were read from a single sample in a study of blood T cell repertoires in COVID-19. Produced via immunoSEQ multiplex PCR; TCRdb's table is partial and in-frame only. The data hold about 320,000 clones, with around 86% observed a single time. The material sequenced was peripheral blood. These receptors originate from a woman aged 45-65 years with acute or convalescent COVID-19. The conserved cysteine and the conserved F or W are not part of the CDR3 here.

v_gene: TRBV5-1; j_gene: TRBJ2-3; CDR3aa: ASLPTRSTDTQY
v_gene: TRBV18; j_gene: TRBJ2-7; CDR3aa: ASSPPTSGSYEQY
v_gene: TRBV7-3; j_gene: TRBJ2-5; CDR3aa: ASSSQAPGQGVTQY
v_gene: TRBV12-5; j_gene: TRBJ1-1; CDR3aa: ASGYYGGTEAF
v_gene: TRBV19; j_gene: TRBJ2-7; CDR3aa: ASSNGGGSYEQY
v_gene: TRBV6-2/TRBV6-3; j_gene: TRBJ2-3; CDR3aa: ASSLTGQTNTQY
v_gene: TRBV5-6; j_gene: TRBJ2-7; CDR3aa: ASSSGLAYEQY
v_gene: TRBV9; j_gene: TRBJ2-1; CDR3aa: ASSERYLRGNEQF
v_gene: TRBV20-1; j_gene: TRBJ2-2; CDR3aa: SATDRDRGTGELF
v_gene: TRBV5-1; j_gene: TRBJ1-5; CDR3aa: ASSLGFGGIQPQH
v_gene: TRBV28; j_gene: TRBJ2-7; CDR3aa: ATKPGQGLSYEQY
v_gene: TRBV29-1; j_gene: TRBJ2-2; CDR3aa: SARRGMNTGELF
v_gene: TRBV7-9; j_gene: TRBJ1-6; CDR3aa: ASGTGESPLH
v_gene: TRBV6-6; j_gene: TRBJ1-5; CDR3aa: ASSYSRDRNQPQH
v_gene: TRBV28; j_gene: TRBJ1-6; CDR3aa: ASSGDRSSYNSPLH
v_gene: TRBV11-2; j_gene: TRBJ2-1; CDR3aa: ASSYLDRGSYNEQF
v_gene: TRBV18; j_gene: TRBJ2-1; CDR3aa: ASSPAQGASYNEQF
v_gene: TRBV19; j_gene: TRBJ1-5; CDR3aa: ASSITAGGNQPQH
v_gene: TRBV11-3; j_gene: TRBJ2-5; CDR3aa: ASSPGTGRETQY
v_gene: TRBV6-5; j_gene: TRBJ2-3; CDR3aa: ASSRETDTQY
v_gene: TRBV6-6; j_gene: TRBJ2-3; CDR3aa: ASSPTGLADTDTQY
v_gene: TRBV28; j_gene: TRBJ2-2; CDR3aa: ASSLLVGRENTGELF
v_gene: TRBV7-9; j_gene: TRBJ2-1; CDR3aa: ASSLGGTKNEQF
v_gene: TRBV21-1; j_gene: TRBJ2-7; CDR3aa: ASSKEYGPRDSYEQY
v_gene: TRBV7-6; j_gene: TRBJ2-5; CDR3aa: ASSLGGPGRETQY
v_gene: TRBV3-1/TRBV3-2; j_gene: TRBJ1-4; CDR3aa: ASSQTGFFSPLVEKLF
v_gene: TRBV5-1; j_gene: TRBJ2-7; CDR3aa: ASSPLDGRYEQY
v_gene: TRBV29-1; j_gene: TRBJ2-1; CDR3aa: SVEVGTGGTYNEQF
v_gene: TRBV11-2; j_gene: TRBJ1-4; CDR3aa: ASSLDTYVRNNEKLF
v_gene: TRBV30; j_gene: TRBJ2-7; CDR3aa: AWNRQGAREQY
v_gene: TRBV27; j_gene: TRBJ1-1; CDR3aa: ASSGGRGAEAF
v_gene: TRBV18; j_gene: TRBJ2-2; CDR3aa: ASSPPSTANTGELF
v_gene: TRBV3-1/TRBV3-2; j_gene: TRBJ2-1; CDR3aa: ASSQGTTSGSTVSYNEQF
v_gene: TRBV5-4; j_gene: TRBJ2-3; CDR3aa: ASSSLLARDTQY
v_gene: TRBV6-8; j_gene: TRBJ1-2; CDR3aa: ASRRRTGPHGYT
v_gene: TRBV5-8; j_gene: TRBJ1-5; CDR3aa: ASSLFEGPGAGTNQPQH
v_gene: TRBV3-1/TRBV3-2; j_gene: TRBJ2-5; CDR3aa: ASSNQGETQY
v_gene: TRBV19; j_gene: TRBJ1-5; CDR3aa: ASSMRDRAYHQPQH
v_gene: TRBV19; j_gene: TRBJ2-7; CDR3aa: ASSEDRGSYEQY
v_gene: TRBV2; j_gene: TRBJ1-4; CDR3aa: ASRKILGATNEKLF
v_gene: TRBV6-6; j_gene: TRBJ1-5; CDR3aa: ASSRGSRAGNSNQPQH
v_gene: TRBV7-2; j_gene: TRBJ1-1; CDR3aa: ASSLPGTTAF
v_gene: TRBV3-1/TRBV3-2; j_gene: TRBJ1-6; CDR3aa: ASSQSRGSPLH